This T cell receptor (beta chain) was documented in a study of T cells in Graves' hyperthyroidism and ophthalmopathy. Study-wide context: Any treatment followed the collection of peripheral blood at initial diagnosis. Study outcomes and limitations: Ophthalmopathy was identified by the model a median approximately 6.4 months ahead of onset. Blood also showed most of the thyroid clonotypes that were expanded above 0.001.

Regions amplified from RNA transcripts were the TCR beta CDR3 regions. First-round RT-PCR targeting the TCR CDR3 was performed with the HTBI primer set. TCRdb redid the calling of the multiplex PCR reads with MiXCR, one entry per CDR3 protein. Here the sample spans 560,000 or so distinct CDR3 sequences, roughly 21% being singletons. The CDR3 is 14 residues long. The V and J ends lost 3 bases and 4 bases respectively, with 9 bases between them. Germline lookup yields CDR1 KGHSH and CDR2 LQKENI. This clonotype showed up many times. Its antigen remains unknown. The sequence came from a man aged 35-49 years with Graves' ophthalmopathy. V is TRBV18 and J is TRBJ1-4, with D possibly matching TRBD1 (6 bases). The source material was blood. This CDR3 reads CASSPGTSNEKLFF. The CDR3 DNA is TGTGCCAGCTCACCCGGGACAAGTAATGAAAAACTGTTTTTT.